The subject of this entry is one T cell receptor beta chain. The antigen remains undetermined. The V gene end was trimmed by 6 bases and the J gene end by 6 bases; junction bases not matched to a gene: 8. This CDR3 is built from 13 residues. Germline V gene lookup returns CDR1 LNHDA and CDR2 SQIVND (reference sequence). The record originates from a study of shared clonotypes between healthy human individuals. Study results and limitations: What limited the represented genetic and exposure-history diversity was the small number of donors.

Sequencing was performed with immunoSEQ multiplex PCR; in TCRdb, only in-frame clones are kept and a portion is missing. The table has about 610,000 clones, around 97% seen once; the top ten hold 0.055% to 0.07%. Investigators divided CD4+ cells into CD45RA+ naive and CD45RA-negative memory subsets. This clonotype was obtained from a woman in her 30s in good health. This chain uses TRBV19 with TRBJ2-7; TRBD2 matches at 7 bases. The material sequenced was naive CD4+ T cells sorted from blood. Sample subset: CD45RA+ positively selected. CDR3 coding DNA: TGTGCCAGTAGCCAAAAGCGGGGTGGCGAGCAGTACTTC. Protein: CASSQKRGGEQYF.